This T cell receptor beta chain was found in a study of control samples from healthy donors and cancer patients. Sequencing was performed with immunoSEQ multiplex PCR; in TCRdb, only in-frame clones are kept and a portion is missing. Of 75,000 to 100,000 clones in the sample, about nine tenths were seen once. V was cut by 2 bases and J by 0 bases, with 8 bases left in between. CDR1 and CDR2 from the germline V gene are KGHSH and LQKENI. The CDR3 has 15 amino acids. This TCR derives from a human donor in good health. The donor label of this sample is uncertain. This chain connects TRBV18 to TRBJ2-4; D is undetermined. The sequenced sample consisted of blood. Here the CDR3 reads CASSPSRLAKNIQYF. The CDR3 DNA is TGTGCCAGCTCACCATCCCGATTAGCCAAAAACATTCAGTACTTC.